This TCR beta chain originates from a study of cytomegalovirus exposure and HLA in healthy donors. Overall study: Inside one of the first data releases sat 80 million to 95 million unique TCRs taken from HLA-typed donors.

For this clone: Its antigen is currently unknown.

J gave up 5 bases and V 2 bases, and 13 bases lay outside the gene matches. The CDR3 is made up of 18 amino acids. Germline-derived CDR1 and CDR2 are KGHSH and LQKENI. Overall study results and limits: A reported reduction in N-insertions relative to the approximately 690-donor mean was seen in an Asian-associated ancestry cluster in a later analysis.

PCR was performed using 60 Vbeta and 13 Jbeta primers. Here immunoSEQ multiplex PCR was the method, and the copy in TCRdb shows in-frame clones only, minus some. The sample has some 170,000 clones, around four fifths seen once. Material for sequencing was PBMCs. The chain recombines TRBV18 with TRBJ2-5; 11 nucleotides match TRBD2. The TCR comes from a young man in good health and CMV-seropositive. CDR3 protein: CASSPLLVPSGRRETQYF. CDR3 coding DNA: TGTGCCAGCTCACCATTATTGGTCCCTAGCGGGAGGAGGGAGACCCAGTACTTC. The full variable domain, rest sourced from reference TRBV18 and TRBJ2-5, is NAGVMQNPRHLVRRRGQEARLRCSPMKGHSHVYWYRQLPEEGLKFMVYLQKENIIDESGMPKERFSAEFPKEGPSILRIQQVVRGDSAAYFCASSPLLVPSGRRETQYFGPGTRLLVL.